A selection of T cell receptor beta chains follows, all from one sample in a study of Graves' ophthalmopathy and Graves' hyperthyroidism. TCRdb itself ran the multiplex PCR reads through MiXCR, one entry per CDR3 protein. The sample records more than 1,000,000 distinct CDR3 sequences, about two fifths being singletons. Sequenced: peripheral blood or thyroid tissue (not recorded which). The receptors were sampled from an adult man with Graves' hyperthyroidism. The CDR3 runs from the conserved cysteine through the conserved F or W. D genes are given only for firm matches. Size values are once, few and many counts, or a class for expanded clones, and some rows have none.

CDR3 DNA	CDR3 protein	D gene	clone size	J gene	V gene
TGTGCCAGCAGCTTAGAGCAGGGGTCCTACTACGAGCAGTACTTC	CASSLEQGSYYEQYF	.	many	TRBJ2-7	TRBV7-6
TGCAGCGGGGGGGAGTATGAAGCTTTCTTT	CSGGEYEAFF	.	many	TRBJ1-1	TRBV29-1
TGTGCCAGCAGCCCAGGGGGTGCCAAGACTGAAGCTTTCTTT	CASSPGGAKTEAFF	TRBD1	many	TRBJ1-1	TRBV9
TGTGCCAGCAAGAACACCAGGGAGCTGTTTTTT	CASKNTRELFF	.	.	TRBJ2-2	TRBV2
TGCAGCGTTGAATCTTGGGGACAGGGCGAGGGAGGTGGCTACACCTTC	CSVESWGQGEGGGYTF	TRBD1	many	TRBJ1-2	TRBV29-1
TGTGCCAGCACCTACGAAGGACGGGAAGGTAACGAGCAGTACTTC	CASTYEGREGNEQYF	.	many	TRBJ2-7	TRBV11-2
TGTGCCACCAGTGATACCAGACAGGGTGGTACTGAAGCTTTCTTT	CATSDTRQGGTEAFF	TRBD1	many	TRBJ1-1	TRBV24-1
TGTGCCAGCAGCCCAAAAAACAGGGGTATTTACGAGCAGTACTTC	CASSPKNRGIYEQYF	TRBD1	.	TRBJ2-7	TRBV7-9
TGCAGTGCCAAAGGGGGAGGGATAGCGCTATCAGTGGGGACCCAGTACTTC	CSAKGGGIALSVGTQYF	.	few	TRBJ2-5	TRBV20-1
TGTGCCAGCAGTCTTTATCCCGGGACAGGGAGTTACGAGCAGTACTTC	CASSLYPGTGSYEQYF	TRBD1	.	TRBJ2-7	TRBV12-3/TRBV12-4
TGTGCCAGTAGTCTCCAGGACAGGGGCCATCAGCCCCAGCATTTT	CASSLQDRGHQPQHF	TRBD1	many	TRBJ1-5	TRBV19
TGTGCCAGCAGCCGGACAGGGAGGTCGAACACTGAAGCTTTCTTT	CASSRTGRSNTEAFF	TRBD1	many	TRBJ1-1	TRBV14
TGTGCCAGCAGCTTAGCTGGGACAAGCTTTTCTACCGGGGAGCTGTTTTTT	CASSLAGTSFSTGELFF	.	few	TRBJ2-2	TRBV7-6
TGCGCCAGCAGCCTCTTGAGGGGCAGCAATCAAGAGACCCAGTACTTC	CASSLLRGSNQETQYF	.	.	TRBJ2-5	TRBV4-3
TGTGCCAGCAGTTTTATTCGCGGGACCGATACCTACGAGCAGTACTTC	CASSFIRGTDTYEQYF	.	.	TRBJ2-7	TRBV12-3/TRBV12-4
TGCAGCGTTGACCCCGGGGGCTGGTACGAGCAGTACTTC	CSVDPGGWYEQYF	.	once	TRBJ2-7	TRBV29-1
TGCAGTGCTAGCGTAGGGGGCGAATTAGGGGAAAAACTGTTTTTT	CSASVGGELGEKLFF	TRBD1	.	TRBJ1-4	TRBV20-1
TGTGCCAGCAGCTTAATAGGCGGGACTAGCACAGATACGCAGTATTTT	CASSLIGGTSTDTQYF	.	few	TRBJ2-3	TRBV7-2
TGTGCCAGCAGTACCTCCGGGTTCCAAGAGACCCAGTACTTC	CASSTSGFQETQYF	.	.	TRBJ2-5	TRBV12-3/TRBV12-4
TGTGCCAGCAGTTATCCGGGACAGGTGACGTCCTACGAGCAGTACTTC	CASSYPGQVTSYEQYF	TRBD1	few	TRBJ2-7	TRBV6-6
TGCGCCAGCGGTGAGGGGAATTCCTACGAGCAGTACTTC	CASGEGNSYEQYF	.	many	TRBJ2-7	TRBV5-1